What follows is one T cell receptor beta chain and its context. Its specificity is not known. Full-length variable regions came from constant-region reverse primers plus semi-nested Nested Universal Primer A PCR. TCRdb passed the 5' RACE reads through MiXCR, listing each CDR3 protein once. The sample records around 33,000 distinct CDR3 sequences, approximately 24% being singletons. Overall study findings and caveats: Whole repertoires were not studied in the larger cohort, only one V-J beta rearrangement.

The clonotype originates from a female donor with breast cancer. Sequencing used memory CD4+ T cells sorted from blood. Subset here: memory CD4+ T cells, CD4+CD45RO+CD25-.

DNA for the CDR3: TGTGCCAGCAGTTTAGATCTATCACCCCTCCACTTT. This sequence encodes CASSLDLSPLHF. V is TRBV12-3 or TRBV12-4 and J is TRBJ1-6, with D uncertain. The CDR3 is 12 amino acids. Trimming stripped 1 base from V and 10 bases from J, with 5 bases between.